Each of the 14 T cell receptor beta chains below was sequenced from the same sample in a study of T-cell reconstitution after alpha-beta-depleted transplantation in children. A TCRbeta library incorporating unique molecular identifiers was prepared. TCRdb re-called the PCR reads through MiXCR, storing one row per CDR3 protein. The repertoire has hundreds of thousands of distinct CDR3 sequences, around 17% of them found once; the top ten carry 1.1%. Sample: PBMCs from the stem cell graft donor, taken from the stem cell graft. Receptor source: a human donor who donated a stem cell graft to a child with acute myeloid leukemia.

This clonotype occurred a few times. This sequence joins TRBV12-3 or TRBV12-4 and TRBJ2-3; TRBD1 matches at 7 bases. V gave up 3 bases and J gave up 2 bases; unmatched junction bases: 2. The CDR3 length is 14 residues. Here the CDR3 DNA reads TGTGCCAGCAGTTTCGGGACAGACACAGATACGCAGTATTTT. Residues: CASSFGTDTDTQYF.

In nucleotides, the CDR3 is TGCAGTGCTCCCCGCCTAGCGGGGGAACCCTACAATGAGCAGTTCTTC. This encodes CSAPRLAGEPYNEQFF. The rearrangement uses TRBV20-1 and TRBJ2-1, with 10 bases matching TRBD2. The length of the CDR3 is 16 residues. Trimming took 5 bases from V and 2 from J; bases not matched to a gene: 9. Per germline, CDR1 DFQATT and CDR2 SNEGSKA (reference sequence).

V and J are TRBV29-1 and TRBJ2-7; D remains unclear. The V gene's germline CDR1 is SQVTM and CDR2 ANQGSEA. The CDR3 has 13 amino acids. V was shortened by 1 base and J by 0 bases, with 7 bases between the two germline ends. The CDR3 region has the DNA TGCAGCGTTGAAGGTAATTTCTCCTACGAGCAGTACTTC. Protein sequence: CSVEGNFSYEQYF.

This clonotype appeared many times. The genes are TRBV30 and TRBJ2-2; D uncertain. This CDR3 is 13 amino acids long. The germline V and J ends were trimmed by 2 bases and 3 bases, with 7 bases remaining between them. Germline CDR1 reads GTSNPN; CDR2 reads SVGIG (reference sequence). This chain's CDR3 is CAWSISYTGELFF. DNA of the CDR3: TGTGCCTGGAGTATCTCTTACACCGGGGAGCTGTTTTTT.

This clonotype was picked up many times. V usage is TRBV20-1 and J usage is TRBJ2-3, with 8 nucleotides matching TRBD2. J lost 2 bases, V lost 3 bases, and 13 bases had no gene match. This CDR3 contains 17 residues. Germline CDR1 is DFQATT and CDR2 is SNEGSKA (reference sequence). CDR3 coding DNA: TGCAGTGCTAGTGGGTCGGGAGCGGGGGCGTACACAGATACGCAGTATTTT. Protein sequence: CSASGSGAGAYTDTQYF.

This clonotype was found many times. The genes are TRBV29-1 and TRBJ2-1; TRBD2 aligns across 11 bases. The CDR3 spans 18 residues. V lost 0 bases and J lost 5; bases outside the gene matches: 12. Germline-derived CDR1 and CDR2 are SQVTM and ANQGSEA. CDR3 coding DNA: TGCAGCGTTGAAGATCTCGAACTAGCGGGGGCCGGGGACAATGAGCAGTTCTTC. Protein product: CSVEDLELAGAGDNEQFF.

This clonotype appeared many times. The chain couples TRBV29-1 to TRBJ1-5, with D tentatively TRBD1 (5 bases). This CDR3 comprises 14 residues. CDR1 and CDR2 (germline): SQVTM, ANQGSEA. The V and J ends lost 8 bases and 8 bases respectively, with 22 bases between them. The CDR3, as DNA: TGCAGCCCCTGTGGGGCAGTTGGGGGGGAGCCCCAGCATTTT. The encoded protein is CSPCGAVGGEPQHF. Supplemented by reference TRBV29-1 and TRBJ1-5, the full variable domain reads SAVISQKPSRDICQRGTSLTIQCQVDSQVTMMFWYRQQPGQSLTLIATANQGSEATYESGFVIDKFPISRPNLTFSTLTVSNMSPEDSSIYLCSPCGAVGGEPQHFGDGTRLSIL.

The chain recombines TRBV6-5 with TRBJ2-2; D is possibly TRBD2 (5 bases). CDR1 and CDR2 from the germline V gene are MNHEY and SVGAGI. V was clipped by 0 bases and J by 0 bases, with 8 bases between them. This CDR3 is 16 amino acids long. The CDR3 coding sequence is TGTGCCAGCAGTTACTCGGGAGCCCCGAACACCGGGGAGCTGTTTTTT. As protein: CASSYSGAPNTGELFF.

The rearrangement links TRBV11-2 to TRBJ2-1; 12 nucleotides align to TRBD2. Unmatched junction bases numbered 8, after V lost 5 bases and J lost 0 bases. The CDR3 is made up of 18 amino acids. CDR1 is SGHAT and CDR2 is FQNNGV in the germline V gene. The CDR3 DNA is TGTGCCAGCAGCGCGGGACTAGCGGGTCCGAGCTCCTACAATGAGCAGTTCTTC. Translating it yields CASSAGLAGPSSYNEQFF.

This clonotype was counted many times. The rearrangement joins TRBV27 to TRBJ2-7; 9 bases agree with TRBD1. The germline gives CDR1 MNHEY, CDR2 SMNVEV (reference sequence). J lost 4 bases, V lost 7 bases, and 2 bases had no gene match. The CDR3 loop spans 12 amino acids. This chain's CDR3 is CASTGQGYEQYF. Here the CDR3 DNA reads TGTGCCAGCACGGGACAGGGATACGAGCAGTACTTC.

This chain joins TRBV7-2 and TRBJ2-2, with TRBD2 identical over 8 bases. Germline values: CDR1 SGHTA, CDR2 FQGNSA. The CDR3 is made up of 19 amino acids. The junction had 12 bases not matched to a gene; V was cut back by 3 bases and J by 0 bases. The DNA for the CDR3 is TGTGCCAGCAGCTTCCGCCGGGGGGGGCTTCCCACGAACACCGGGGAGCTGTTTTTT. It is translated as CASSFRRGGLPTNTGELFF.

This clonotype was seen many times. V and J are TRBV20-1 and TRBJ2-1, with D perhaps given as TRBD1 or TRBD2 (5 bases each). V lost 6 bases and J lost 1, with 16 bases in between. The CDR3 is 15 residues long. Germline V lookup: CDR1 DFQATT, CDR2 SNEGSKA (reference sequence). CDR3 DNA: TGCAGTGCCCTTTCCGGGGCAGAATCCTACAATGAGCAGTTCTTC. It encodes CSALSGAESYNEQFF.

There are many counts of this clonotype. The chain couples TRBV29-1 to TRBJ2-3; no definite D call. The V and J ends lost 0 bases and 8 bases respectively, with 9 bases between them. This CDR3 contains 12 residues. Germline V CDR1 and CDR2: SQVTM, ANQGSEA. In DNA form, the CDR3 reads TGCAGCGTTGAAGAGCGGCACGGTACGCAGTATTTT. This codes for CSVEERHGTQYF.

The rearrangement joins TRBV20-1 to TRBJ1-4; D gene uncertain. V lost 6 bases, J lost 4 bases, and 15 bases lay in between. In germline, CDR1 is DFQATT, CDR2 SNEGSKA (reference sequence). The CDR3 contains 14 residues. CDR3 residues: CSAERTVDNEKLFF. As DNA, the CDR3 is TGCAGTGCAGAAAGGACGGTTGATAATGAAAAACTGTTTTTT.